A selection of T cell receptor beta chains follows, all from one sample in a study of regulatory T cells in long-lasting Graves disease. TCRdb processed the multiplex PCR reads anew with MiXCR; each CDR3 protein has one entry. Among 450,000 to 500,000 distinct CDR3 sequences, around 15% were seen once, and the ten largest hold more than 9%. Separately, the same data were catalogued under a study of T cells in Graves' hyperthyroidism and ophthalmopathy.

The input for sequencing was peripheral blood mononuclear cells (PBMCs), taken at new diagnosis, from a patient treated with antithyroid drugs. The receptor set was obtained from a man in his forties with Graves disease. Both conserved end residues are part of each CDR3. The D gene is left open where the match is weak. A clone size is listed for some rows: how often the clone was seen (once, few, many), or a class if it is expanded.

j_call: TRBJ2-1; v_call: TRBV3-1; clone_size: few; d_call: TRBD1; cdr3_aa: CASRQTRQGAYNEQFF; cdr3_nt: TGTGCCAGCAGACAGACGAGGCAGGGGGCCTACAATGAGCAGTTCTTC
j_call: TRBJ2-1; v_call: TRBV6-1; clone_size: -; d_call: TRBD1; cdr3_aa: CTSTELGTGTGEQFF; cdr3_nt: TGTACCAGCACGGAACTAGGGACAGGGACGGGTGAGCAGTTCTTC
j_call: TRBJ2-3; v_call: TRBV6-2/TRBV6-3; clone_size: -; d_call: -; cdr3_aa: CASNQQGTDTQYF; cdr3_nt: TGTGCCAGCAATCAACAGGGAACAGATACGCAGTATTTT
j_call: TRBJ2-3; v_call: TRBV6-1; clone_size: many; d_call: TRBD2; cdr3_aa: CASSTRLAGGGGTDTQYF; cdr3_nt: TGTGCCAGCAGCACTAGACTAGCGGGAGGAGGGGGCACAGATACGCAGTATTTT
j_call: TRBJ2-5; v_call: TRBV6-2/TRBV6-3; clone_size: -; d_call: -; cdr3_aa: CASSEPGRVQETQYF; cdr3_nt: TGTGCCAGCAGTGAACCCGGACGGGTACAAGAGACCCAGTACTTC
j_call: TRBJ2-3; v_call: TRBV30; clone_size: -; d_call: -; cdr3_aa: CAWSSGGTSDTQYF; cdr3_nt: TGTGCCTGGAGTTCTGGCGGGACGTCAGATACGCAGTATTTT
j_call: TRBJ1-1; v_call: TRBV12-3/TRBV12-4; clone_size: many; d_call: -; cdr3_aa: CASSPGTVMNTEAFF; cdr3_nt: TGTGCCAGCAGTCCCGGGACCGTAATGAACACTGAAGCTTTCTTT
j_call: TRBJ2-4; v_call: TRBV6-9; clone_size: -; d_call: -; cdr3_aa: CASSYSDRAKNIQYF; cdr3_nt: TGTGCCAGCAGTTACTCAGACAGGGCCAAAAACATTCAGTACTTC
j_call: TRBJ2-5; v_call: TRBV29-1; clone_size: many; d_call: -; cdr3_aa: CSVERGSETQYF; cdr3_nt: TGCAGCGTTGAACGGGGTTCGGAGACCCAGTACTTC
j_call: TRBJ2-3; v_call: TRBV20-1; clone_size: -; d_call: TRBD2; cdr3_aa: CSATLAGGTDTQYF; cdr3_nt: TGCAGTGCAACTCTAGCGGGAGGCACAGATACGCAGTATTTT
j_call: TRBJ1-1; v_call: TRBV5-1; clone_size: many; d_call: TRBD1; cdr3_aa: CASSEPTGTGTEAFF; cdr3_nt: TGCGCCAGCAGCGAACCGACAGGGACGGGCACTGAAGCTTTCTTT
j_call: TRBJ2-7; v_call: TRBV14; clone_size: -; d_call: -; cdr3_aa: CASSQEEGNEQYF; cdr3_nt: TGTGCCAGCAGCCAAGAGGAAGGTAACGAGCAGTACTTC